The 9 T cell receptor beta chains presented below share a single source sample, sequenced in a study of T cell responses to AZD1222 COVID-19 vaccine. Here immunoSEQ multiplex PCR was the method, and the copy in TCRdb shows in-frame clones only, minus some. The data hold 70,000 to 95,000 clones, with more than 85% observed a single time. The specimen comprised peripheral blood, sampled 28 days after the second AZD1222 dose. These receptors all come from an adult who received the AZD1222 COVID-19 vaccine.

Points on this clone: Other DNA sequences from this sample encode an identical CDR3 as well. The chain joins TRBV7-9 to TRBJ2-3, with 8 bases lining up with TRBD2. CDR1 is SEHNR and CDR2 is FQNEAQ in the germline V gene (reference sequence). J gave up 1 base and V 1 base, and 1 base lay outside the gene matches. The CDR3 runs 15 residues. The CDR3 coding sequence is TGTGCCAGCAGCTTAGAAGCGGGAGGCACAGATACGCAGTATTTT. Residues: CASSLEAGGTDTQYF.

The J gene is TRBJ2-7, the V gene TRBV28; 8 bases map to TRBD1. Trimming cost V 10 bases and J 2 bases; bases outside gene matches: 13. The CDR3 sequence is 15 residues long. Germline assignment: CDR1 MDHEN and CDR2 SYDVKM. The CDR3 reads CANQLGQGLTYEQYF. In DNA form, the CDR3 reads TGTGCCAACCAACTTGGACAGGGATTAACCTACGAGCAGTACTTC. The complete variable domain, with remaining parts taken from reference TRBV28 and TRBJ2-7, reads DVKVTQSSRYLVKRTGEKVFLECVQDMDHENMFWYRQDPGLGLRLIYFSYDVKMKEKGDIPEGYSVSREKKERFSLILESASTNQTSMYLCANQLGQGLTYEQYFGPGTRLTVT.

The chain couples TRBV12-3 or TRBV12-4 to TRBJ1-4; no firm D call. The CDR3 length is 12 residues. Deletions cut 3 bases from V and 7 bases from J, with 6 bases between. CDR3 sequence reads: CASSFFGEKLFF. For the CDR3, the DNA is TGTGCCAGCAGTTTTTTTGGTGAAAAACTGTTTTTT.

This chain joins TRBV6-5 and TRBJ1-1; D is unresolved. The V and J ends lost 6 bases and 4 bases respectively, with 15 bases between them. Germline CDR1 reads MNHEY; CDR2 reads SVGAGI. CDR3 length: 14 residues. The CDR3: CASSLTSTATEAFF. As DNA, the CDR3 is TGTGCCAGCAGCTTAACGTCGACCGCCACTGAAGCTTTCTTT.

This clone was seen a few times. The chain is built from TRBV7-9 and TRBJ1-1; D gene unclear. Germline CDR1 is SEHNR and CDR2 is FQNEAQ (reference sequence). This CDR3 has 15 residues. The V end lost 0 bases, the J end lost 0 bases, and 8 bases lay between the germline ends. Here the CDR3 reads CASSLASPMNTEAFF. CDR3 coding DNA: TGTGCCAGCAGCTTAGCGTCCCCAATGAACACTGAAGCTTTCTTT.

V is TRBV6-5 and J is TRBJ1-2, with D unclear. Trimming left V 1 base short and J 1 base short, with 10 bases between. Germline V CDR1 and CDR2: MNHEY, SVGAGI. The CDR3 contains 15 residues. CDR3 amino acids: CASSYYGSGNYGYTF. The DNA for the CDR3 is TGTGCCAGCAGTTACTATGGTTCGGGTAACTATGGCTACACCTTC.

V is TRBV9 and J is TRBJ2-7; the match to TRBD2 covers 9 bases. V lost 3 bases, J lost 2 bases, and 6 bases stayed unmatched. The CDR3 has 15 amino acids. Per germline, CDR1 SGDLS and CDR2 YYNGEE. CDR3 region: CASSAGLALTYEQYF. CDR3 nucleotide sequence: TGTGCCAGCAGCGCAGGACTAGCGTTAACCTACGAGCAGTACTTC.

The J gene is TRBJ1-3, the V gene TRBV5-4; TRBD1 matches at 7 bases. CDR1 SGHNT and CDR2 YYREEE come from the germline V gene (reference sequence). Trimming cost V 4 bases and J 0 bases; bases outside gene matches: 7. This CDR3 has 16 amino acids. The CDR3 bases are TGTGCCAGCAGCAAACAGGGGTACCTCTCTGGAAACACCATATATTTT. Encoded protein: CASSKQGYLSGNTIYF.

The chain combines TRBV28 with TRBJ1-2; 7 nucleotides match TRBD1. From germline, CDR1 is MDHEN and CDR2 SYDVKM. The CDR3 totals 13 residues. V gave up 3 bases and J gave up 5 bases; unmatched junction bases: 3. The CDR3: CASSFGRGYGYTF. The CDR3 nucleotides read TGTGCCAGCAGTTTTGGCAGGGGGTATGGCTACACCTTC.